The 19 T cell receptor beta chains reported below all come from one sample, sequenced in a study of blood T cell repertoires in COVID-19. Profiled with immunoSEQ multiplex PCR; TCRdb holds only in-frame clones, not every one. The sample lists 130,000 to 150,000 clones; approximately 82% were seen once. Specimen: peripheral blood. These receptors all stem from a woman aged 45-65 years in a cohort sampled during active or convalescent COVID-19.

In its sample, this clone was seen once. For the CDR3, the DNA is TGTGCCAGCAGCTTATACTCTGCGTGGAGGTCCTACAATGAGCAGTTCTTC. Protein product: CASSLYSAWRSYNEQFF. The J gene is TRBJ2-1, the V gene TRBV7-2, with D maybe TRBD2 (5 bases). CDR3 length: 17 residues. V was pared by 2 bases and J by 1 base, with 15 bases between. Per germline, CDR1 SGHTA and CDR2 FQGNSA.

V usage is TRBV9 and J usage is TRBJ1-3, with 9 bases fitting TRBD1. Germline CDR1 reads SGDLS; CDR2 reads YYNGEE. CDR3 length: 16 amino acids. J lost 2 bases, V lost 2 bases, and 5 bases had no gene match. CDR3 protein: CASSVGTGLTGNTIYF. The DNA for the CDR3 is TGTGCCAGCAGCGTCGGGACAGGGTTAACTGGAAACACCATATATTTT.

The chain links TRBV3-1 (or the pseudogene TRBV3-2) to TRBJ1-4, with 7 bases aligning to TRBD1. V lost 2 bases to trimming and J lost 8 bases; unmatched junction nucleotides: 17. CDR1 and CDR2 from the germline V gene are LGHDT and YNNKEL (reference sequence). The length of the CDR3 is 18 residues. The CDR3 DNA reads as TGTGCCAGCAGCCAATTTGTCTCCACACAGGGGTCAAACGAAAAACTGTTTTTT. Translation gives CASSQFVSTQGSNEKLFF.

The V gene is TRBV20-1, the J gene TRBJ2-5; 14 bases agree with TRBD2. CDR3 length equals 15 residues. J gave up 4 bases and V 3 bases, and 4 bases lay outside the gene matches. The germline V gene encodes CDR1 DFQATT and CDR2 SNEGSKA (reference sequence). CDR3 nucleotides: TGCAGTGCTAGTAACGGACTAGCGGGAGGAGAGACCCAGTACTTC. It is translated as CSASNGLAGGETQYF.

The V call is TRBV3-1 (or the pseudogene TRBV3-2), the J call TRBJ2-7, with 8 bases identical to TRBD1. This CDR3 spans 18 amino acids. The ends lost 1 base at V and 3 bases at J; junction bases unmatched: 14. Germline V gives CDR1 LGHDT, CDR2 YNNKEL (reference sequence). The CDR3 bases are TGTGCCAGCAGCCAAGTGATAGTGACGGGACAGGAGCGCTACGAGCAGTACTTC. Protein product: CASSQVIVTGQERYEQYF.

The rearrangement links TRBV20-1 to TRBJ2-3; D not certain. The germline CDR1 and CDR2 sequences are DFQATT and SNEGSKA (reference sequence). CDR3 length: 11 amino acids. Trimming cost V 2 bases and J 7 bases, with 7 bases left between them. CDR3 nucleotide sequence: TGCAGTGCTAGATGGGCTAATACGCAGTATTTT. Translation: CSARWANTQYF.

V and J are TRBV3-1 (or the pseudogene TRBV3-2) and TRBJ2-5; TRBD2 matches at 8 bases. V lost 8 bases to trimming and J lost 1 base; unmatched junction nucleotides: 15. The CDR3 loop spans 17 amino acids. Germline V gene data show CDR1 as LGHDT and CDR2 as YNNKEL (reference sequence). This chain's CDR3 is CASGRFLGTRIQETQYF. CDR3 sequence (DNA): TGTGCCAGCGGCCGATTCCTCGGGACTAGAATCCAAGAGACCCAGTACTTC.

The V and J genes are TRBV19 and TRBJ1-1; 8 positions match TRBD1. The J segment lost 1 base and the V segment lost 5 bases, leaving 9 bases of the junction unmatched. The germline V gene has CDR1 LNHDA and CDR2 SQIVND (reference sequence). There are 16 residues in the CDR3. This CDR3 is CASSSEDRARNTEAFF. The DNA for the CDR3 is TGTGCCAGTAGTTCCGAGGACAGGGCCAGGAACACTGAAGCTTTCTTT.

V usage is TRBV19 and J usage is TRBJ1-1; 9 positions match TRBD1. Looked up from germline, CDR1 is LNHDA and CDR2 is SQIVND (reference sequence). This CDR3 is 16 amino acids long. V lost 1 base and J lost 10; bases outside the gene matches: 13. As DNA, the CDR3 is TGTGCCAGTAGTATAGGGTGGGACAGGGCCAATAATGGAGCTTTCTTT. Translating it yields CASSIGWDRANNGAFF.

CDR3 protein: CATKTPGQGTAYGYTF. The CDR3, as DNA: TGTGCCACCAAAACCCCGGGACAGGGGACGGCCTATGGCTACACCTTC. The chain carries TRBV15 and TRBJ1-2; 10 nucleotides line up with TRBD1. The CDR3 contains 16 residues. V was clipped by 7 bases and J by 4 bases; unmatched bases: 12. Per germline, CDR1 LNHNV and CDR2 YYDKDF (reference sequence).

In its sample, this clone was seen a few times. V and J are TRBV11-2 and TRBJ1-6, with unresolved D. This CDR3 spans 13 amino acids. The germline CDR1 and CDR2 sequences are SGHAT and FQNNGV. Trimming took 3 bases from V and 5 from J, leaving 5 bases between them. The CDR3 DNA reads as TGTGCCAGCAGCTTGCACAATAATTCACCCCTCCACTTT. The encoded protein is CASSLHNNSPLHF.

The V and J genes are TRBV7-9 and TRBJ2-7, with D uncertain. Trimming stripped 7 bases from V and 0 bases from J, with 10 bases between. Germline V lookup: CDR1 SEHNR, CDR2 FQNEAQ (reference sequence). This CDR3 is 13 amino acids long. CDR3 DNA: TGTGCCAGCATCCCCACGAGCTCCTACGAGCAGTACTTC. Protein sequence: CASIPTSSYEQYF.

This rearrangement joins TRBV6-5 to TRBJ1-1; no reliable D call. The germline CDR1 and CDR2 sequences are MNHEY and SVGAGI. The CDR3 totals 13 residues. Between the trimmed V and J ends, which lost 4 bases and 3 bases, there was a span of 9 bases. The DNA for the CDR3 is TGTGCCAGCAGTTCTCCGTTGTACACTGAAGCTTTCTTT. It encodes CASSSPLYTEAFF.

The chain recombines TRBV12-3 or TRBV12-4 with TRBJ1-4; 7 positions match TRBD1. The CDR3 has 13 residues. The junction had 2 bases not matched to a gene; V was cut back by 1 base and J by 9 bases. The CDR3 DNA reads TGTGCCAGCAGTTTAGACAGGGGAAAAAAACTGTTTTTT. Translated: CASSLDRGKKLFF.

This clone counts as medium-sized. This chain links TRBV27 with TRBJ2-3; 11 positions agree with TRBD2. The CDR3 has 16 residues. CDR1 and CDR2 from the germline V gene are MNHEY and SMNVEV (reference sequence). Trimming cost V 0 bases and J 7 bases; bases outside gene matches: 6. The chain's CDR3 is CASSLSSGGAVNTQYF. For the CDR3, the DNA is TGTGCCAGCAGTTTATCTAGCGGGGGGGCCGTGAATACGCAGTATTTT.

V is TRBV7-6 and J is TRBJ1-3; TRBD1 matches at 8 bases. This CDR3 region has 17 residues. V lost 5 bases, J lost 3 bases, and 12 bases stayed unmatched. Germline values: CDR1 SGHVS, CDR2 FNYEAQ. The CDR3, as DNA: TGTGCCAGCAGCCGCGCCCCAGGGGGCGAACTTGGAAACACCATATATTTT. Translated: CASSRAPGGELGNTIYF.

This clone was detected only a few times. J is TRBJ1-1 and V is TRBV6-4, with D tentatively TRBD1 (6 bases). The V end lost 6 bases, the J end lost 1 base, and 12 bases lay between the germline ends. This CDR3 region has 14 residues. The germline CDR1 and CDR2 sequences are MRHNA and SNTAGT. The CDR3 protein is CASRLGQENTEAFF. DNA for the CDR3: TGTGCCAGCAGACTGGGACAAGAGAACACTGAAGCTTTCTTT.

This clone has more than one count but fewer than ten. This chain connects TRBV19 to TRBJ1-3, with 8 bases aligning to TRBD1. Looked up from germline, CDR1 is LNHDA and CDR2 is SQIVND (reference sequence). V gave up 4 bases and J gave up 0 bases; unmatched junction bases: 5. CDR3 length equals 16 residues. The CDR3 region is CASSSQGAVSGNTIYF. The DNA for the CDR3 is TGTGCCAGTAGTAGTCAGGGGGCTGTCTCTGGAAACACCATATATTTT.

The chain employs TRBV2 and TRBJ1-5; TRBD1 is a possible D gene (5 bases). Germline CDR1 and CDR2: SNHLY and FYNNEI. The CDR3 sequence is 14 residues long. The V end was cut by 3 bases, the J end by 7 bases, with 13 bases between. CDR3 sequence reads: CASSELGGEQPQHF. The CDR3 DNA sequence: TGTGCCAGCAGTGAGTTGGGGGGGGAACAGCCCCAGCATTTT. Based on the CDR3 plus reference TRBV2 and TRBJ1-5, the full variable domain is EPEVTQTPSHQVTQMGQEVILRCVPISNHLYFYWYRQILGQKVEFLVSFYNNEISEKSEIFDDQFSVERPDGSNFTLKIRSTKLEDSAMYFCASSELGGEQPQHFGDGTRLSIL.